The 10 T cell receptor beta chains presented below share a single source sample, sequenced in a study of blood T cell repertoires in COVID-19. Data came from immunoSEQ multiplex PCR; TCRdb stores just in-frame clones and leaves some out. The sample has approximately 230,000 clones; approximately 86% are singletons. Sequencing was performed on PBMCs or T cells enriched from blood (not recorded which). These receptors all stem from a woman aged 45-65 years with acute COVID-19.

The rearrangement uses TRBV11-3 and TRBJ2-5; D is undetermined. Deletions cut 5 bases from V and 7 bases from J, with 17 bases between. The CDR3 has 14 amino acids. Germline CDR1 is SGHNT and CDR2 is YENEEA. CDR3 in amino acids: CASSPRGPVGTQYF. CDR3 in DNA: TGTGCCAGCAGCCCCCGCGGCCCAGTTGGGACCCAGTACTTC.

The chain has TRBV14 and TRBJ2-6; TRBD1 agrees at 10 bases. The V gene's germline CDR1 is SGHDN and CDR2 FVKESK. This CDR3 spans 17 amino acids. V lost 4 bases, J lost 4 bases, and 7 bases stayed unmatched. CDR3 loop: CASSPRQGAYGANVLTF. CDR3 coding DNA: TGTGCCAGCAGCCCCCGACAGGGGGCGTACGGGGCCAACGTCCTGACTTTC.

J is TRBJ1-6 and V is TRBV19; D perhaps matches TRBD1 (6 bases). Trimming removed 9 bases at V and 2 bases at J, with 17 bases between. CDR1 is LNHDA, CDR2 SQIVND, per germline (reference sequence). The CDR3 spans 16 residues. The chain's CDR3 is CASKPGHSTYNSPLHF. The DNA of the CDR3 is TGTGCCAGCAAACCGGGACACTCGACCTATAATTCACCCCTCCACTTT.

The chain uses TRBV6-4 and TRBJ2-6; tentative D call: TRBD2 (6 bases). Trimming stripped 8 bases from V and 15 bases from J, with 17 bases between. The germline gives CDR1 MRHNA, CDR2 SNTAGT. The CDR3 has 12 residues. CDR3 sequence (DNA): TGTGCCAGCGGGAATGGGCGGGGTGCCCTGACTTTC. Protein product: CASGNGRGALTF.

The J gene is TRBJ1-2, the V gene TRBV28; D call uncertain. The CDR3 consists of 13 residues. Trimming pared 9 bases from V and 0 bases from J, leaving 11 bases between. The germline V gene has CDR1 MDHEN and CDR2 SYDVKM. The CDR3 coding sequence is TGTGCCAGTCGGAGGGATTCTAACTATGGCTACACCTTC. It yields the protein CASRRDSNYGYTF.

V is TRBV20-1 and J is TRBJ1-2; no clear D. V gave up 6 bases and J gave up 8 bases, with 16 bases separating them. Per the germline V gene, CDR1 is DFQATT and CDR2 is SNEGSKA (reference sequence). The CDR3 has 12 amino acids. CDR3 amino acids: CSASRRGRGYTF. The DNA of the CDR3 is TGCAGTGCCAGTAGGCGGGGTAGGGGCTACACCTTC.

The rearrangement joins TRBV5-6 to TRBJ1-3; D gene uncertain. The CDR3 consists of 15 residues. Trimming cost V 0 bases and J 6 bases, with 13 bases left between them. Germline V gene data show CDR1 as SGHDT and CDR2 as YYEEEE. This CDR3 reads CASSLVGRKENTIYF. The CDR3 region has the DNA TGTGCCAGCAGCTTGGTGGGCAGGAAGGAAAACACCATATATTTT.

The chain has TRBV6-2 or TRBV6-3 and TRBJ1-6; D call uncertain. Trimming removed 0 bases from V and 10 bases from J, with 13 bases in between. The CDR3 contains 15 residues. Germline V gives CDR1 MNHEY, CDR2 SVGEGT. The CDR3: CASSYSPLGGSPLHF. CDR3 nucleotide sequence: TGTGCCAGCAGTTACTCTCCGCTGGGAGGCTCACCCCTCCACTTT.

The chain carries TRBV28 and TRBJ1-1, with D uncertain. Germline CDR1 reads MDHEN; CDR2 reads SYDVKM. The CDR3 has 14 residues. The V end lost 2 bases, the J end lost 3 bases, and 10 bases lay between the germline ends. The CDR3 DNA reads as TGTGCCAGCAGTTTAGGGTTGGCGGACACTGAAGCTTTCTTT. It is translated as CASSLGLADTEAFF. Drawing the rest from reference TRBV28 and TRBJ1-1, the complete variable domain is DVKVTQSSRYLVKRTGEKVFLECVQDMDHENMFWYRQDPGLGLRLIYFSYDVKMKEKGDIPEGYSVSREKKERFSLILESASTNQTSMYLCASSLGLADTEAFFGQGTRLTVV.

V usage is TRBV28 and J usage is TRBJ1-2, with D hard to call. The CDR3 extends over 13 amino acids. The ends were cut back, 6 bases at V and 4 bases at J, with 12 bases in the middle. The germline gives CDR1 MDHEN, CDR2 SYDVKM. This CDR3 is CASSTTHGYGYTF. For the CDR3, the DNA is TGTGCCAGCAGCACCACCCACGGCTATGGCTACACCTTC.